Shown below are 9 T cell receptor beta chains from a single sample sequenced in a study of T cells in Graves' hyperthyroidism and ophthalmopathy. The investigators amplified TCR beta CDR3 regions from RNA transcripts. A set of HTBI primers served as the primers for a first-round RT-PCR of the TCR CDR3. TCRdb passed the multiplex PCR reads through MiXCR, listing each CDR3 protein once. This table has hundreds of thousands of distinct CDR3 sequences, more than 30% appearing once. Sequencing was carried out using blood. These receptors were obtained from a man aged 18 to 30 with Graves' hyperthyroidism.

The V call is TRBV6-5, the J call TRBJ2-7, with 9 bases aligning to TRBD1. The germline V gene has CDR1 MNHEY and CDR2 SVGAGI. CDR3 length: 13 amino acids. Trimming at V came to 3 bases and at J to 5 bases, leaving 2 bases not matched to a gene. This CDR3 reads CASSYTGGNEQYF. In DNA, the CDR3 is TGTGCCAGCAGTTATACAGGGGGCAACGAGCAGTACTTC.

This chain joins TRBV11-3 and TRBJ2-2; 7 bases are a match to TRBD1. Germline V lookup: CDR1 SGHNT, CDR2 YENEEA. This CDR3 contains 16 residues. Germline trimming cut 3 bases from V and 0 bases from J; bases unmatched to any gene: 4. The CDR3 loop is CASSFDRESNTGELFF. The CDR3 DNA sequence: TGTGCCAGCAGCTTCGACAGGGAGTCGAACACCGGGGAGCTGTTTTTT.

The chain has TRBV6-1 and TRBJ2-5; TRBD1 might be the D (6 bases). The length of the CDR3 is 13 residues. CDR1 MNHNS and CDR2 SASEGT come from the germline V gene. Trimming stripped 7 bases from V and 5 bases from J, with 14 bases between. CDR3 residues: CASNLYRVETQYF. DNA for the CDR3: TGTGCCAGCAATCTATACAGGGTGGAGACCCAGTACTTC.

The CDR3 spells CASSRTSGVNGFYEQYF. For the CDR3, the DNA is TGCGCCAGCAGCCGGACTAGCGGAGTTAACGGGTTTTACGAGCAGTACTTC. The chain joins TRBV5-1 to TRBJ2-7; TRBD2 matches at 10 bases. V lost 4 bases, J lost 4 bases, and 14 bases stayed unmatched. This CDR3 region has 17 residues. Germline V gene data show CDR1 as SGHRS and CDR2 as YFSETQ.

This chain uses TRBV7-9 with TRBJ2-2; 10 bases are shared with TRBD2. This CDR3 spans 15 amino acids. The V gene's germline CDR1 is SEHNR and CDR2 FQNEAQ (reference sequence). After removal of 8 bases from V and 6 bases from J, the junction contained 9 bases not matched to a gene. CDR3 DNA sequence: TGTGCCAGCGCTAAGCGGGAGGGCCACGCCGGGGAGCTGTTTTTT. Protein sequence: CASAKREGHAGELFF.

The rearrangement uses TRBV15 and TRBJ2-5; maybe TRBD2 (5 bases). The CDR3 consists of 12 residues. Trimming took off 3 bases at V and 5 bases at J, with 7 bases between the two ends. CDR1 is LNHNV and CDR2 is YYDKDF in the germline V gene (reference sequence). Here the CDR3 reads CATSSRGETQYF. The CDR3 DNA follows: TGTGCCACCAGCAGCCGGGGTGAGACCCAGTACTTC.

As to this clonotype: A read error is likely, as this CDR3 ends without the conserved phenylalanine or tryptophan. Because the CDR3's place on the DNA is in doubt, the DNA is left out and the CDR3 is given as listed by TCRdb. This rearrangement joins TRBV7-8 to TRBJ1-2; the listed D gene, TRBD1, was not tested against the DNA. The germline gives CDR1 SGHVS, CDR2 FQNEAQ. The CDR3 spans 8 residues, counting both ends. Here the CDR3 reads CASSLLGT.

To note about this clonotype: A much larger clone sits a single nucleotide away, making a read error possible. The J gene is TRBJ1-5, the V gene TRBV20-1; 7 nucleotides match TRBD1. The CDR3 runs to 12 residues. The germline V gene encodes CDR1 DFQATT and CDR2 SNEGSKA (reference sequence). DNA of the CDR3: TGCAGTGGACAGGGTAGCAGTCAGCCCCAGCATTTT. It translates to CSGQGSSQPQHF.

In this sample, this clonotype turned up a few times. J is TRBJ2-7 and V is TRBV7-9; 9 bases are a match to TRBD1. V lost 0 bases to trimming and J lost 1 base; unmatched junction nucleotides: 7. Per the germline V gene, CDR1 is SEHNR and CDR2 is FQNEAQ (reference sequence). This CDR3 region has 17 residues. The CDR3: CASSLAGRGQGSYEQYF. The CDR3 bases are TGTGCCAGCAGCTTAGCGGGTAGGGGACAGGGTTCCTACGAGCAGTACTTC.